The entry that follows covers one T cell receptor beta chain sequence. The table came from immunoSEQ multiplex PCR; TCRdb's copy has only in-frame clones and leaves some out. Of 65,000 to 95,000 clones listed, roughly 91% are singletons. This record belongs to a study of T cell changes during pregnancy in multiple sclerosis. The CDR3 is 16 amino acids. V shed 2 bases and J 1 base; nucleotides not matched to a gene: 6. The germline CDR1 and CDR2 sequences are SGHRS and YFSETQ. The clonotype comes from a female donor in good health, enrolled as a control in a pregnancy study. V and J are TRBV5-1 and TRBJ2-5, with TRBD1 matching over 9 bases. This material consisted of peripheral blood, taken after pregnancy. The CDR3 sequence is CASSLLGQGTQETQYF. The CDR3 DNA reads as TGCGCCAGCAGCTTACTAGGACAGGGGACCCAAGAGACCCAGTACTTC.